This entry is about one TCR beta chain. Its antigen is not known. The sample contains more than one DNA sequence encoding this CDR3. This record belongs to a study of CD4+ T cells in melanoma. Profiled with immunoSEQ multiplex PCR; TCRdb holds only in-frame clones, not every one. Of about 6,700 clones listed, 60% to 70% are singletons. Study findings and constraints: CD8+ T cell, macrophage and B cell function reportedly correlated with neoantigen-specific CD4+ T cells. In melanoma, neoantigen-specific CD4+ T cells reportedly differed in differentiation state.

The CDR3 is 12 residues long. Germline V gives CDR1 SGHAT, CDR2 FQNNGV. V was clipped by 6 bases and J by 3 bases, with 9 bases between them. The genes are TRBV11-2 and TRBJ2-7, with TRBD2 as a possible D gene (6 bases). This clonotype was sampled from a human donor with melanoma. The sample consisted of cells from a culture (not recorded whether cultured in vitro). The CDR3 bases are TGTGCCAGCAGTCCCGGGGGCTACGAGCAGTACTTC. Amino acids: CASSPGGYEQYF. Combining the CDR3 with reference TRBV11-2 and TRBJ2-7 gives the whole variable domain EAGVAQSPRYKIIEKRQSVAFWCNPISGHATLYWYQQILGQGPKLLIQFQNNGVVDDSQLPKDRFSAERLKGVDSTLKIQPAKLEDSAVYLCASSPGGYEQYFGPGTRLTVT.